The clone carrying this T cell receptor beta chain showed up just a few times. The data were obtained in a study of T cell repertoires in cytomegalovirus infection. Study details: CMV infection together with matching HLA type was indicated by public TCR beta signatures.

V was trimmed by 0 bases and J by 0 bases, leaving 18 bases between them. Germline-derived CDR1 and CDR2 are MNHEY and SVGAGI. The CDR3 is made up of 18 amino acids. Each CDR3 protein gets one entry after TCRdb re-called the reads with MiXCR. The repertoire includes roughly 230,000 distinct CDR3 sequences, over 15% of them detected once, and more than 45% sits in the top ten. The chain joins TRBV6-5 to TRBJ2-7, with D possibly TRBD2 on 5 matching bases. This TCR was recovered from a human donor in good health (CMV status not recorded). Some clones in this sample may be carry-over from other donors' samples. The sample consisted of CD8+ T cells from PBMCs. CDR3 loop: CASSYSGLRPGFSYEQYF. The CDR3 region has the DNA TGTGCCAGCAGTTACTCGGGGTTAAGGCCGGGATTCTCCTACGAGCAGTACTTC.